This T cell receptor beta chain was sequenced for a study of identical twins' blood T cells. Study at large: Around 50 million reads covered about six alpha-chain and about six beta-chain libraries.

Whole-study results and caveats: Shared CDR3 clonotype counts between two donors mainly tracked the product of their cloneset sizes, twins included. Each donor's most abundant TCRbeta clonotypes shared more CDR3 sequences with her twin than unrelated donors. Shared environment remains a possible cause of twin similarity.

One entry per CDR3 protein, called by TCRdb with MiXCR from the 5' RACE reads. The sample holds roughly 340,000 distinct CDR3 sequences, over 25% seen once. As regards this clonotype: Its antigen is undetermined.

Sequencing input: PBMCs. The clonotype originates from a woman aged 18-55 years in good health.

DNA for the CDR3: TGTGCCAGCAGTTCCCAAGGTAGGGGACGGGCGAACACTGAAGCTTTCTTT. Its translation is CASSSQGRGRANTEAFF. The chain has TRBV12-3 or TRBV12-4 and TRBJ1-1, with D possibly matching TRBD1 (5 bases). The CDR3 is 17 residues long. V dropped 4 bases and J dropped 1 base, with 19 bases sitting between them.